The sequence of this T cell receptor beta chain was determined in a study of blood T cell repertoires in COVID-19. Germline lookup yields CDR1 SGHTA and CDR2 FQGNSA. J gave up 8 bases and V 5 bases, and 12 bases lay outside the gene matches. CDR3 length: 15 amino acids. The table lists this clone with a few counts. Repertoires were generated with immunoSEQ multiplex PCR, while TCRdb's copy carries only in-frame clones and drops some. The data contain 270,000 or so clones, 89% of them singletons. Sequenced sample: peripheral blood. J is TRBJ1-2 and V is TRBV7-2; TRBD1 matches at 9 bases. This clonotype originated in a woman aged 40 to 50 who had recovered from COVID-19. The CDR3 coding sequence is TGTGCCAGCAGCAGTTCGGGACAGGGAGGCAACGGCTACACCTTC. This translates into CASSSSGQGGNGYTF.